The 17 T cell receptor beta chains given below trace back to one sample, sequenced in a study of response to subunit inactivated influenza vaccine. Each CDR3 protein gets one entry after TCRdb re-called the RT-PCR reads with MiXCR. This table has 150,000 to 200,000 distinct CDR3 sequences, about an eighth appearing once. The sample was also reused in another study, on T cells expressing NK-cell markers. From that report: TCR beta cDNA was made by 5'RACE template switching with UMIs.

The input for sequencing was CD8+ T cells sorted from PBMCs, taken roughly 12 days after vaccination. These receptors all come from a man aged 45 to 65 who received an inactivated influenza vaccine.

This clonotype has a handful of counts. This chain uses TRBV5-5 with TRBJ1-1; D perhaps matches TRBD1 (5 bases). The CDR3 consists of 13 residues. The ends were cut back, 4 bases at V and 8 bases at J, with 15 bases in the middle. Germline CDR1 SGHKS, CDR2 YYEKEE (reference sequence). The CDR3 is CASSLNQYREAFF. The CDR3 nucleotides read TGTGCCAGCAGCCTGAACCAGTACAGGGAAGCTTTCTTT.

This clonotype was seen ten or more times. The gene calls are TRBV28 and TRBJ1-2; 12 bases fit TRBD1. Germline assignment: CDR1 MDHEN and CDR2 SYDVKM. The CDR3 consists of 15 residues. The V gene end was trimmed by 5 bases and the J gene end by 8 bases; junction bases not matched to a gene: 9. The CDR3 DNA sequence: TGTGCCAGCAGTGGGGTGGGACAGGGGGCACCCGGCTACACCTTC. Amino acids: CASSGVGQGAPGYTF.

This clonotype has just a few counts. This CDR3 reads CAILSGQNTEAFF. The CDR3 DNA follows: TGTGCCATCTTATCGGGACAAAACACTGAAGCTTTCTTT. The rearrangement uses TRBV28 and TRBJ1-1, with D possibly being TRBD1 (6 bases). Per germline, CDR1 MDHEN and CDR2 SYDVKM. The CDR3 runs to 13 residues. V dropped 10 bases and J dropped 2 bases, with 14 bases sitting between them.

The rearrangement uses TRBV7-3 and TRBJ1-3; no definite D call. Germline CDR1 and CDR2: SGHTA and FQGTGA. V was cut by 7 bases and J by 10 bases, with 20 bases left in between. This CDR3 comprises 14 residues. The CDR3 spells CASIMKKGNRTIYF. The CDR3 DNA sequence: TGTGCCAGCATAATGAAGAAGGGCAACCGGACCATATATTTT.

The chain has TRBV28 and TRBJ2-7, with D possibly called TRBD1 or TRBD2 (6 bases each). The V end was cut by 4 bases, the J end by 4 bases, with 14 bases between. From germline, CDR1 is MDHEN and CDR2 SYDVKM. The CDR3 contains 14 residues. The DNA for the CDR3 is TGTGCCAGCAGTTGGGGGGCTAAGAATTACGAGCAGTACTTC. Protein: CASSWGAKNYEQYF.

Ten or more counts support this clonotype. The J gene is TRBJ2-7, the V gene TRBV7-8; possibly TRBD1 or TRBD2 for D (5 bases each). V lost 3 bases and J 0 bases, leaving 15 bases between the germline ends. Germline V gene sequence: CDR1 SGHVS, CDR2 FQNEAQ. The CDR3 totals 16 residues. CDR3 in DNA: TGTGCCAGCAGCTTTTTTATTGGGGCGGGCTCCTACGAGCAGTACTTC. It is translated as CASSFFIGAGSYEQYF.

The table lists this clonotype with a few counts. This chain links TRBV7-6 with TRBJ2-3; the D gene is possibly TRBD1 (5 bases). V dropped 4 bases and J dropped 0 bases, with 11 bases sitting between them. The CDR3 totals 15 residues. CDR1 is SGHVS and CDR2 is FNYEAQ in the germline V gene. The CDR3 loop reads CASSSTASSTDTQYF. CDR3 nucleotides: TGTGCCAGCAGCTCGACAGCATCTAGCACAGATACGCAGTATTTT.

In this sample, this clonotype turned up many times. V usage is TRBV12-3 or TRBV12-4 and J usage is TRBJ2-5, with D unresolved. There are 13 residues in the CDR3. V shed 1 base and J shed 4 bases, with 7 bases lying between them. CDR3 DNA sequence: TGTGCCAGCAGTTTAGGCCCCATAGAGACCCAGTACTTC. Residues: CASSLGPIETQYF.

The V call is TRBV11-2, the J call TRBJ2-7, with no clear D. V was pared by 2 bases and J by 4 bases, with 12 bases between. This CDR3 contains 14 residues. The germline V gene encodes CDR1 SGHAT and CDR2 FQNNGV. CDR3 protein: CASSLFSNQYEQYF. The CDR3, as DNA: TGTGCCAGCAGCTTATTCTCCAACCAATACGAGCAGTACTTC. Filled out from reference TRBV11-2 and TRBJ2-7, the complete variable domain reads EAGVAQSPRYKIIEKRQSVAFWCNPISGHATLYWYQQILGQGPKLLIQFQNNGVVDDSQLPKDRFSAERLKGVDSTLKIQPAKLEDSAVYLCASSLFSNQYEQYFGPGTRLTVT.

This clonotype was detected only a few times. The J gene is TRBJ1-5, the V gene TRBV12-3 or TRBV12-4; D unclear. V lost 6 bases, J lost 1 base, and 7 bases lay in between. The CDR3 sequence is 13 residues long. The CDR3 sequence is CASSPDSNQPQHF. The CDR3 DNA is TGTGCCAGCAGCCCCGACAGCAATCAGCCCCAGCATTTT.

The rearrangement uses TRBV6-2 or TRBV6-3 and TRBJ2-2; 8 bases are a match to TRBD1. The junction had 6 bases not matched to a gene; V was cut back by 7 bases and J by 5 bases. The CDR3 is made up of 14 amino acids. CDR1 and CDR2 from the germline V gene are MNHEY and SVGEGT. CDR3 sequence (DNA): TGTGCCAGCAAACCAGGGGGCGCGACCGGGGAGCTGTTTTTT. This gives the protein CASKPGGATGELFF.

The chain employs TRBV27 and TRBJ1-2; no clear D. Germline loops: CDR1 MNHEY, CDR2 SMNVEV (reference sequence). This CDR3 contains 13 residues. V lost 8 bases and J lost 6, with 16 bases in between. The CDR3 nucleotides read TGTGCCAGCGGGGTCGGCACTATCAATGGCTACACCTTC. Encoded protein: CASGVGTINGYTF.

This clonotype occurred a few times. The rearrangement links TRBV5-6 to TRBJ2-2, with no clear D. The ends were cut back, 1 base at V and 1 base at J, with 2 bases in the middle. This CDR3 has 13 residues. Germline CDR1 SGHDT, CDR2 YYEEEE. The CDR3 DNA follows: TGTGCCAGCAGCTTGCAGAACACCGGGGAGCTGTTTTTT. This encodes CASSLQNTGELFF.

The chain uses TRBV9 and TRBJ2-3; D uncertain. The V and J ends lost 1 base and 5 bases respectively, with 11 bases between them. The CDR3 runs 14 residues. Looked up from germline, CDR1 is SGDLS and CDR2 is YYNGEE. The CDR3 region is CASSVFAGKDTQYF. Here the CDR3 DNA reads TGTGCCAGCAGCGTATTTGCTGGGAAAGATACGCAGTATTTT.

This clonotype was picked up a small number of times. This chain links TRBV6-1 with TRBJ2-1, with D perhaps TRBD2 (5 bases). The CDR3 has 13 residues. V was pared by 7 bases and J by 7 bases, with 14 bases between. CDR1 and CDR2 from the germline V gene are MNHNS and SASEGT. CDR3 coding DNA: TGTGCCAGCACCGAGGGATTCCGTAATGAGCAGTTCTTC. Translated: CASTEGFRNEQFF.

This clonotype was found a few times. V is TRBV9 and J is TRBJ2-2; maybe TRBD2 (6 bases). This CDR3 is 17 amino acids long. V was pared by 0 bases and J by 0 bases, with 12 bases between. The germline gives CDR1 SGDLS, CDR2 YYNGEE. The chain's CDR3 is CASSVVGGEANTGELFF. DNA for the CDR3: TGTGCCAGCAGCGTAGTAGGAGGGGAGGCGAACACCGGGGAGCTGTTTTTT.

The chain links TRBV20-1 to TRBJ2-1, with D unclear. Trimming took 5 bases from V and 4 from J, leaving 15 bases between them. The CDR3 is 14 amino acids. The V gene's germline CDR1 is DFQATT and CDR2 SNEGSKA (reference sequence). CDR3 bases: TGCAGTGCTTCTCCATTGGACGGATACAATGAGCAGTTCTTC. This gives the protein CSASPLDGYNEQFF.